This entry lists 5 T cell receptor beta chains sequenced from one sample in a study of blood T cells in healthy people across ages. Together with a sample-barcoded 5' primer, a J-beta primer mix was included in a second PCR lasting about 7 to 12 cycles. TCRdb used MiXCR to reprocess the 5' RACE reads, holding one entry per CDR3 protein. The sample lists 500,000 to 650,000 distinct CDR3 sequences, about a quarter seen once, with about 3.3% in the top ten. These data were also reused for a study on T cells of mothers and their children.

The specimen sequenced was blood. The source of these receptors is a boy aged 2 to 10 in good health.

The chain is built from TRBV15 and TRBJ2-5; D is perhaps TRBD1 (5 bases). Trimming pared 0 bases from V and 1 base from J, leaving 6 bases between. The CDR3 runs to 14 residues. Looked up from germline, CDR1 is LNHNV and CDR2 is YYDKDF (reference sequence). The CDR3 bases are TGTGCCACCAGCAGAGATCAGGGCCAAGAGACCCAGTACTTC. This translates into CATSRDQGQETQYF. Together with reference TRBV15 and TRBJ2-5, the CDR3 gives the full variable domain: DAMVIQNPRYQVTQFGKPVTLSCSQTLNHNVMYWYQQKSSQAPKLLFHYYDKDFNNEADTPDNFQSRRPNTSFCFLDIRSPGLGDTAMYLCATSRDQGQETQYFGPGTRLLVL.

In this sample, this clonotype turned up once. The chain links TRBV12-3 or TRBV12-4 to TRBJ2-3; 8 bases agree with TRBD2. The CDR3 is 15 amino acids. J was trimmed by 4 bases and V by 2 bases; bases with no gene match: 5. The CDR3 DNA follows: TGTGCCAGCAGTTTATCCAGCGGGGGTGCAGATACGCAGTATTTT. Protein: CASSLSSGGADTQYF.

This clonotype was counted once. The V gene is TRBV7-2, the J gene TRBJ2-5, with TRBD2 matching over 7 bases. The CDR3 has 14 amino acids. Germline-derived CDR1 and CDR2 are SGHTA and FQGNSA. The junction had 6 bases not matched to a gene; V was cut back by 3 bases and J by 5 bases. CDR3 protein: CASSFGRREETQYF. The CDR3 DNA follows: TGTGCCAGCAGCTTCGGGAGGAGGGAGGAGACCCAGTACTTC.

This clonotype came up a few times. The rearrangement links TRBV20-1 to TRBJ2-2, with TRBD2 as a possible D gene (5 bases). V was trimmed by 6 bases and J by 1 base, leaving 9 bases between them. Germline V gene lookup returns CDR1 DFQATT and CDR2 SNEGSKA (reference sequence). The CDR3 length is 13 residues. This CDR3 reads CSAPLVNTGELFF. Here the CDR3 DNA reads TGCAGTGCCCCACTAGTGAACACCGGGGAGCTGTTTTTT.

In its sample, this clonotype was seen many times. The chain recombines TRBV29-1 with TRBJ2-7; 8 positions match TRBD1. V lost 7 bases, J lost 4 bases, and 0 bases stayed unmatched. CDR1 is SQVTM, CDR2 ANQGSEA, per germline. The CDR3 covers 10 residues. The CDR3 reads CSGTGYEQYF. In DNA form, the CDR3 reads TGCAGCGGGACAGGGTACGAGCAGTACTTC.